The clone carrying this T cell receptor beta chain was detected only a few times. Its target is unknown. Conversion of TCR transcripts into cDNA relied on 5'RACE template switching, which added a universal primer site and UMIs. TCRdb itself ran the 5' RACE reads through MiXCR, one entry per CDR3 protein. The table has roughly 520,000 distinct CDR3 sequences, 21% seen once. The data are from a study of T cells after yellow fever vaccination. Study-wide context: Preparation of the low-cell-number fractions used SMART-Seq v4 Ultra Low Input. Study observations and caveats: Post-booster reappearance was seen for most primary-vaccination clones (roughly 96% CD4, around 88% CD8). Contaminants from the bulk population, in the form of abundant clonotypes, could be found in FACS-sorted repertoires.

V lost 4 bases and J 2 bases, leaving 15 bases between the germline ends. The length of the CDR3 is 15 residues. Germline V gene lookup returns CDR1 MNHEY and CDR2 SVGAGI. The chain recombines TRBV6-5 with TRBJ2-7, with D perhaps TRBD1 or TRBD2 (5 bases each). Material: PBMCs, obtained approximately 20 days after the first yellow fever vaccination. The sequence was collected from a man aged 18 to 29 who received the YFV17D yellow fever vaccine. The CDR3 reads CASSFPGTQTYEQYF. Written as DNA, the CDR3 is TGTGCCAGCAGTTTTCCCGGGACCCAAACCTACGAGCAGTACTTC.